The rows below give T cell receptor beta chains drawn from one sample of a study of Tregs in tolerant kidney transplant recipients. This table comes from immunoSEQ multiplex PCR, and its TCRdb copy is limited to in-frame clones, with some not included. The repertoire has just under 20,000 clones, roughly two thirds of them found once; the top ten carry roughly 3.5%. No antigen has been assigned to these receptors. The sequencing sample was made of Tregs from blood cultured with allogeneic cells. The receptors were sampled from a human donor in good health. CDR3s include the opening cysteine and the closing phenylalanine or tryptophan. A D gene is named only where the DNA matches it firmly. Clone size is shown for a subset of rows, as once, few, many or a class of expanded clone.

V gene	J gene	clone size	D gene	CDR3 protein	CDR3 DNA
TRBV5-1	TRBJ2-5	-	TRBD2	CASSLSYGASGGPTQYF	TGCGCCAGCAGCTTGAGTTACGGGGCTAGCGGGGGTCCGACCCAGTACTTC
TRBV5-1	TRBJ1-1	-	-	CASTSGQNRMNTEAFF	TGCGCCAGCACCTCGGGGCAGAATCGAATGAACACTGAAGCTTTCTTT
TRBV5-1	TRBJ2-3	-	TRBD2	CASSLRTTSGGAADTQYF	TGCGCCAGCAGCTTGAGGACTACTAGCGGGGGGGCGGCGGATACGCAGTATTTT
TRBV5-4	TRBJ2-7	few	TRBD1	CASSSDPGQRLYEQYF	TGTGCCAGCAGCTCCGATCCGGGACAGAGGCTCTACGAGCAGTACTTC
TRBV6-1	TRBJ2-2	-	-	CASSARALGTGELFF	TGTGCCAGCAGTGCCAGGGCCCTTGGAACCGGGGAGCTGTTTTTT
TRBV5-5	TRBJ2-2	-	-	CASSLRASGVTGELFF	TGTGCCAGCAGCTTGAGGGCGTCGGGAGTCACGGGGGAGCTGTTTTTT
TRBV5-1	TRBJ2-5	-	-	CASSLQGLETQYF	TGCGCCAGCAGCTTGCAGGGGTTAGAGACCCAGTACTTC
TRBV19	TRBJ1-5	once	-	CASSLSNQPQHF	TGTGCCAGTAGTCTTAGCAATCAGCCCCAGCATTTT
TRBV7-9	TRBJ2-7	-	-	CASSLLGQWGYEQYF	TGTGCCAGCAGCTTACTAGGGCAGTGGGGCTACGAGCAGTACTTC
TRBV28	TRBJ1-2	-	-	CASTRGQMLNYGYTF	TGTGCCAGCACTCGTGGACAGATGCTTAACTATGGCTACACCTTC
TRBV5-1	TRBJ1-3	-	TRBD1	CASSLMGQRYSGNTIYF	TGCGCCAGCAGCTTGATGGGACAGAGATACTCTGGAAACACCATATATTTT
TRBV10-2	TRBJ2-7	-	-	CASSAPSYEQYF	TGCGCCAGCAGTGCCCCCTCCTACGAGCAGTACTTC
TRBV6-5	TRBJ2-1	-	-	CASSYFGYNEQFF	TGTGCCAGCAGTTACTTTGGGTACAATGAGCAGTTCTTC
TRBV19	TRBJ1-1	-	TRBD1	CASWDRALNTEAFF	TGTGCCAGTTGGGACAGGGCTTTGAACACTGAAGCTTTCTTT
TRBV11-1	TRBJ1-1	-	TRBD1	CASSLSDRANTEAFF	TGTGCCAGCAGCTTATCGGACAGGGCGAACACTGAAGCTTTCTTT
TRBV7-9	TRBJ1-2	-	-	CASSLWGEDYYGYTF	TGTGCCAGCAGCTTATGGGGGGAGGACTACTATGGCTACACCTTC
TRBV19	TRBJ1-6	few	TRBD1	CASSTGGSSTALHF	TGTGCCAGTAGTACAGGGGGCTCATCCACCGCCCTCCACTTT
TRBV5-5	TRBJ2-2	-	-	CASSLGLGELFF	TGTGCCAGCAGCTTGGGCCTCGGGGAGCTGTTTTTT
TRBV5-1	TRBJ2-2	-	TRBD1	CASSHGQGARTGELFF	TGCGCCAGCAGCCACGGACAGGGGGCAAGGACCGGGGAGCTGTTTTTT
TRBV4-2	TRBJ2-5	-	-	CASSLSGAQETQYF	TGTGCCAGCAGCTTGTCAGGGGCCCAAGAGACCCAGTACTTC
TRBV19	TRBJ1-5	once	-	CGSNQPQHF	TGTGGTTCAAATCAGCCCCAGCATTTT
TRBV5-6	TRBJ2-5	once	TRBD1	CASSKQQGALETQYF	TGTGCCAGCAGTAAGCAACAGGGGGCTCTGGAGACCCAGTACTTC
TRBV30	TRBJ1-5	-	-	CAWSVGGINQPQHF	TGTGCCTGGAGTGTCGGGGGTATCAATCAGCCCCAGCATTTT
TRBV13	TRBJ2-7	-	-	CASSRRQVEQYF	TGTGCCAGCAGCCGGCGACAGGTTGAGCAGTACTTC
TRBV19	TRBJ2-1	-	-	CASSIVGYNEQFF	TGTGCCAGTAGTATAGTTGGCTACAATGAGCAGTTCTTC
TRBV9	TRBJ2-5	-	TRBD2	CASSAHVPGGTQETQYF	TGTGCCAGCAGCGCACACGTTCCCGGGGGGACTCAAGAGACCCAGTACTTC
TRBV5-1	TRBJ1-6	-	-	CASSLGQVNSPLHF	TGCGCCAGCAGCTTGGGGCAGGTTAATTCACCCCTCCACTTT
TRBV6-5	TRBJ2-3	-	TRBD2	CASKVAGLTDTQYF	TGTGCCAGCAAGGTAGCGGGGTTGACAGATACGCAGTATTTT
TRBV2	TRBJ2-1	-	TRBD1	CASSGQGIPYNEQFF	TGTGCCAGCAGTGGACAGGGGATCCCCTACAATGAGCAGTTCTTC
TRBV5-1	TRBJ1-1	-	-	CASSSREKKTEAFF	TGCGCCAGCAGCTCCAGGGAGAAGAAAACTGAAGCTTTCTTT
TRBV29-1	TRBJ2-3	-	-	CSVDPDNTDTQYF	TGCAGCGTTGACCCGGACAACACAGATACGCAGTATTTT
TRBV2	TRBJ2-3	-	TRBD1	CASSRGQGTDTQYF	TGTGCCAGCAGTAGGGGACAGGGTACAGATACGCAGTATTTT